This entry features one T cell receptor beta chain sequence. The antigen is not known. The data originate from a study of shared clonotypes between healthy human individuals. Study-wide results and limits: Larger estimated richness was generally seen in naive subsets than in memory subsets. Rarefaction demonstrated incomplete sorted-subset sequencing despite large depth.

This CDR3 region has 14 residues. Germline loops: CDR1 SGHTA, CDR2 FQGNSA. V was clipped by 3 bases and J by 6 bases, with 15 bases between them. Sequenced by immunoSEQ multiplex PCR; TCRdb stores in-frame clones only, minus some. The sample records some 550,000 clones, approximately 97% being singletons. Sequencing used naive CD4+ T cells sorted from blood. Subset denoted: CD45RA+ positively selected. This chain connects TRBV7-2 to TRBJ2-7; possible D gene TRBD2, 5 bases. This TCR was recovered from a young woman in good health. The DNA for the CDR3 is TGTGCCAGCAGCTTCGGTTCTCTGGCGGGCGAGCAGTACTTC. Protein sequence: CASSFGSLAGEQYF.